This record concerns one T cell receptor (beta chain) sequence. Its antigen is currently unknown. The data were obtained in a study of spatial heterogeneity in lung cancer. Study details: Available PBMC from follow-up, collected a median of roughly two years after resection, underwent sequencing.

All TCR cDNA molecules were individually tagged with a unique molecular identifier. TCRdb recomputed calls from the 5' RACE reads with MiXCR, one row per CDR3 protein. The sample holds around 110,000 distinct CDR3 sequences, 12% seen once. Specified time point: blood at routine non-recurrence follow-up after resection. Unsorted tumor, nontumor lung tissue or cryopreserved PBMC supplied the whole RNA. General study results and limits: Blood showed ubiquitous tumor TCRs more often at resection than at routine follow-up.

CDR3 size: 17 residues. CDR1 SGHRS and CDR2 YFSETQ come from the germline V gene. V shed 4 bases and J 2 bases; nucleotides not matched to a gene: 4. The clonotype originates from a male donor with early-stage non-small cell lung cancer. The material was PBMCs, obtained at follow-up. The chain uses TRBV5-1 and TRBJ2-6, with TRBD1 identical over 12 bases. DNA of the CDR3: TGCGCCAGCAGCCCGGGACAGGGGGCGCCTGGGGCCAACGTCCTGACTTTC. Residues: CASSPGQGAPGANVLTF.